These T cell receptor beta chains were read from a single sample in a study of T cell clones after liver transplantation. Method: immunoSEQ multiplex PCR; TCRdb's copy keeps in-frame clones and lacks some. The profile shows roughly 51,000 clones, 70% to 75% of them singletons. The sequencing here drew on CD4+ T cells from blood, taken around 54 months after liver transplant. The receptors here all came from a human patient who received a liver transplant. Some of the T cells may derive from the graft donor. The CDR3 runs from the conserved cysteine through the conserved F or W. The order of the fields is clone size, V gene, CDR3 length, J gene, CDR3 protein. Not every row has a clone size; where given, it reads once, few, many or a size class.

few	TRBV7-9	14	TRBJ2-1	CASSSNRNYNEQFF
few	TRBV7-2	13	TRBJ1-4	CASSQTTNEKLFF
NA	TRBV6-5	16	TRBJ2-7	CASSYSGTSGGYEQYF
NA	TRBV5-4	14	TRBJ2-2	CASSSGPPTGELFF
NA	TRBV28	14	TRBJ2-1	CASSLVRNPIEQFF
NA	TRBV6-1	16	TRBJ1-3	CASSELRGTSGNTIYF
NA	TRBV30	13	TRBJ1-4	CACSGTPDEKLFF
NA	TRBV6-6	13	TRBJ1-3	CASSADGGNTIYF
medium-sized	TRBV11-3	14	TRBJ2-1	CASSLVGGYNEQFF
NA	TRBV11-3	13	TRBJ2-5	CASSSGGWETQYF
few	TRBV28	14	TRBJ1-1	CASNPPGASPEAFF
few	TRBV30	13	TRBJ1-2	CAWSVQSGGGYTF
NA	TRBV18	15	TRBJ2-3	CASSQIQGSTDTQYF
NA	TRBV29-1	13	TRBJ2-1	CSVRLAGEGEQFF
NA	TRBV30	14	TRBJ1-2	CAWSVRGSGYGYTF
NA	TRBV2	15	TRBJ1-5	CASSRDRPLDRPQHF
few	TRBV7-8	13	TRBJ1-5	CASSLERPQPQHF
NA	TRBV5-6	14	TRBJ1-2	CASSFVSSNYGYTF
NA	TRBV2	16	TRBJ1-3	CASSRLGRRSGNTIYF
few	TRBV19	15	TRBJ1-6	CASSPARGRNSPLHF
NA	TRBV5-6	15	TRBJ1-1	CASSFPTGGKNEAFF
NA	TRBV28	15	TRBJ1-1	CASSLSGRGNTEAFF
NA	TRBV6-5	16	TRBJ1-3	CASSYSGGSEGNTIYF
few	TRBV7-2	16	TRBJ2-7	CASSLETGFIDYEQYF
NA	TRBV27	15	TRBJ1-2	CASSPQGQGEYGYTF
NA	TRBV29-1	14	TRBJ1-2	CSVEGGGQNYGYTF
NA	TRBV4-2	17	TRBJ2-3	CASSQDLPAGSTDTQYF
NA	TRBV6-1	17	TRBJ2-3	CASSGLAGGLGTDTQYF
NA	TRBV6-5	15	TRBJ2-2	CASSYRQGNTGELFF
NA	TRBV5-1	16	TRBJ2-7	CASSPRTPRMSYEQYF
NA	TRBV7-3	13	TRBJ1-1	CASSSGPNTEAFF
once	TRBV6-5	15	TRBJ2-1	CASSTPGAPYNEQFF
once	TRBV28	14	TRBJ2-1	CASKTGGEVNEQFF
NA	TRBV6-1	14	TRBJ1-6	CASKGASYNSPLHF
NA	TRBV27	12	TRBJ1-5	CASSNDNQPQHF
once	TRBV27	13	TRBJ2-7	CASSLVRGYEQYF
NA	TRBV11-2	13	TRBJ1-2	CASSFPANYGYTF
NA	TRBV2	15	TRBJ1-2	CASTLGQGLNYGYTF